This T cell receptor beta chain was retrieved from a study of human T cells and chemical hapten exposure. Looking at the study overall: Alopecia areata, totalis or universalis affected patients, mainly female.

This clonotype was observed a few times. Antigen unknown. Indicated time point: patch test 2, 6 weeks after DPC sensitization. Treatment indicated: therapeutic diphenylcyclopropenone sensitization with weekly scalp DPC. Library preparation tagged each individual cDNA molecule with a unique molecular identifier. Per the authors' pipeline: Sample TCR totals centred on a median of around 93,000, ranging about 20,000 to 690,600. TCRdb processed the RACE reads anew with MiXCR; each CDR3 protein has one entry. Here the V and J calls rest on TCRdb's processing, not on the authors' analysis. This table holds fewer than 150,000 distinct CDR3 sequences, about 12% found once. Overall study findings and caveats: Expanded TCR counts at PT1 were positively correlated with the patch test score.

The source is a woman between 50 and 59 years old with alopecia areata. Some clones in this sample may be carry-over from other donors' samples. The specimen comprised whole blood, sampled in connection with sensitization to the hapten diphenylcyclopropenone (DPC).

The CDR3 spells CSAPRAPTDTQYF. The CDR3 region has the DNA TGCAGCGCCCCCCGGGCCCCCACAGATACGCAGTATTTT. The J gene is TRBJ2-3, the V gene TRBV29-1; D unclear. The germline V and J ends were trimmed by 7 bases and 2 bases, with 13 bases remaining between them. The CDR3 runs to 13 residues. The V gene's germline CDR1 is SQVTM and CDR2 ANQGSEA.